Below, one TCR beta chain is given with its context. Its antigen is undetermined. The authors sequenced TCR beta from blood CD8+ and CD4+ T cells. In contrast to the negatively isolated CD8+ and CD4+ T cells, TEMRA cells were FACS-enriched. The RNA input was 0.5 to 1 ug, and it was reverse transcribed with random hexamers. Each CDR3 protein gets one entry after TCRdb re-called the immunoSEQ multiplex PCR reads with MiXCR. This table holds some 100,000 distinct CDR3 sequences, 95% found once. Deletions cut 0 bases from V and 9 bases from J, with 5 bases between. The germline V gene encodes CDR1 LGHDT and CDR2 YNNKEL (reference sequence). This CDR3 comprises 11 residues. These data originate in a study of CD8 T cells in Susac syndrome. General study points: Total CD8+ and CD8+ TEMRA repertoires contained fewer than 20 and five Susac-specific public clones, respectively.

The specimen sequenced was CD8+ T cells from PBMCs. The receptor comes from a human donor with Susac syndrome. This chain connects TRBV3-1 to TRBJ1-2; D is unclear. Here the CDR3 reads CASSQDHRYTF. The CDR3 DNA reads as TGTGCCAGCAGCCAAGATCATCGCTACACCTTC.